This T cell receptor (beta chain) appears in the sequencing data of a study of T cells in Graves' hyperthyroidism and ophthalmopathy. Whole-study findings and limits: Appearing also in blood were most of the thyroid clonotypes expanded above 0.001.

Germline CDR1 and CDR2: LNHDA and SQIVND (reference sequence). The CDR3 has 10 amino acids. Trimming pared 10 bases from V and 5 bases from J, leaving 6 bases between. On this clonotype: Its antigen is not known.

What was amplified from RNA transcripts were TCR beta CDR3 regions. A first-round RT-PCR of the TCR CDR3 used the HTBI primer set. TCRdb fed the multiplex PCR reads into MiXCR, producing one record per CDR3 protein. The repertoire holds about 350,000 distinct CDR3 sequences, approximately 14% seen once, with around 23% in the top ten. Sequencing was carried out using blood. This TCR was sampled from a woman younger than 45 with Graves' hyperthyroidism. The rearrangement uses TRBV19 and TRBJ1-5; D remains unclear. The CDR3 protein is CAIRDQPQHF. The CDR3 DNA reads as TGTGCCATAAGAGATCAGCCCCAGCATTTT.